Listed below are T cell receptor beta chains from one sample, sequenced in a study of cytotoxic CD8 clonotypes in ibrutinib-treated CLL. This table comes from immunoSEQ multiplex PCR, and its TCRdb copy is limited to in-frame clones, with some not included. The profile shows a few hundred thousand clones, under 70% of them singletons. The sample consisted of PBMCs, taken after 36 months of ibrutinib treatment. The receptors originated from a human donor with chronic lymphocytic leukemia. Each CDR3 is given with its conserved first and last residue. A D gene is named only where the DNA matches it firmly.

CDR3	V	J	D
CASRGRITIYF	TRBV6-1	TRBJ1-3	-
CASSQVSGDTEAFF	TRBV4-2	TRBJ1-1	-
CASSFLSGHRRETQYF	TRBV5-1	TRBJ2-5	-
CASSEAGGAETQYF	TRBV2	TRBJ2-5	TRBD1
CASSHTAFYGYTF	TRBV14	TRBJ1-2	-
CASSLGASDTYEQYF	TRBV7-8	TRBJ2-7	-
CASSASLSSGNTIYF	TRBV7-9	TRBJ1-3	-
CASSFGDGGIGTEAFF	TRBV7-3	TRBJ1-1	-
CASSYSRGWTKNIQYF	TRBV6-5	TRBJ2-4	-
CASSVVLAGVNEQFF	TRBV9	TRBJ2-1	-
CASSYKTQGIETQYF	TRBV4-1	TRBJ2-5	-
CASSHIAGTYNEQFF	TRBV4-3	TRBJ2-1	TRBD2
CASSYAGRSPDYGYTF	TRBV6-5	TRBJ1-2	-
CASSLGRGPKSEQYF	TRBV7-8	TRBJ2-7	-
CASSLNRVSYEQYF	TRBV18	TRBJ2-7	-
CASSPREGTQYF	TRBV6-6	TRBJ2-5	TRBD2
CASSPTGGEEKLFF	TRBV27	TRBJ1-4	TRBD1
CASSPSGFYYEQYF	TRBV7-8	TRBJ2-7	-
CAIRGEGGEKLFF	TRBV10-3	TRBJ1-4	-
CATSYRGRVQETQYF	TRBV15	TRBJ2-5	-
CASSPTGDRGGHSGEQYF	TRBV21-1	TRBJ2-7	-
CASSLEVAPANYGYTF	TRBV5-1	TRBJ1-2	-
CASSSTLNQPQHF	TRBV4-1	TRBJ1-5	-
CASRKQGGAEAFF	TRBV5-4	TRBJ1-1	-
CAISGTGNQPQHF	TRBV10-3	TRBJ1-5	TRBD1
CASSPTPPLGDSPLHF	TRBV4-1	TRBJ1-6	-
CASSGGLLSGELFF	TRBV5-1	TRBJ2-2	TRBD2
CASSLEDGADTQYF	TRBV5-1	TRBJ2-3	-
CASSRTTDTQYF	TRBV7-2	TRBJ2-3	-
CASSLSLSVGYTF	TRBV6-5	TRBJ1-2	-
CATSISQGAVDTQYF	TRBV15	TRBJ2-3	TRBD1
CSVGLGEKLFF	TRBV29-1	TRBJ1-4	-
CASSLGEPYEQYF	TRBV9	TRBJ2-7	-
CASSLGTGELFF	TRBV7-6	TRBJ2-2	-
CSVAGGSENIQYF	TRBV29-1	TRBJ2-4	TRBD1
CSVDRSAGGVRTDTQYF	TRBV29-1	TRBJ2-3	-
CSVFWGSNTGELFF	TRBV29-1	TRBJ2-2	-
CASSLGGLTYEQYF	TRBV28	TRBJ2-7	-
CSSQGGWQETQYF	TRBV29-1	TRBJ2-5	-
CASSFGLPSDTQYF	TRBV7-3	TRBJ2-3	-
CASGLLTSGRGNTEAFF	TRBV12-5	TRBJ1-1	-
CASTKNGGANEKLFF	TRBV7-9	TRBJ1-4	-
CASSLGRRADTQYF	TRBV28	TRBJ2-3	-
CAISESDGYTF	TRBV10-3	TRBJ1-2	-
CASSLSATRETQYF	TRBV5-1	TRBJ2-5	-
CASSARDGDTEAFF	TRBV9	TRBJ1-1	-
CASSSKLNTEAFF	TRBV7-8	TRBJ1-1	-
CASSLGFSSYEQYF	TRBV27	TRBJ2-7	-
CASILTSGGGTQYF	TRBV6-5	TRBJ2-3	TRBD2
CASRRRIRQPQHF	TRBV6-5	TRBJ1-5	-
CASSLGRGSQVAFF	TRBV7-3	TRBJ1-1	-
CASSLAPTSLPGELFF	TRBV5-1	TRBJ2-2	TRBD2
CASRSGVVSTDTQYF	TRBV5-1	TRBJ2-3	-